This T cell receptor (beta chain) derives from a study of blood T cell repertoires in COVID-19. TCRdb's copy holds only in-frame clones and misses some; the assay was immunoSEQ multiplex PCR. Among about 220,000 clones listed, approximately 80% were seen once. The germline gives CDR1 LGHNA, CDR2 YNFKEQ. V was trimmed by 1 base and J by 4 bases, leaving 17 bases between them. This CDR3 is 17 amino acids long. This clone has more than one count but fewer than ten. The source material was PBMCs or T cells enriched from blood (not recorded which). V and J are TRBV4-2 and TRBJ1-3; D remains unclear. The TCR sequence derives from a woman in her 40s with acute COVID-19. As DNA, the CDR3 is TGTGCCAGCAGCCAAGCCGCGGGAAGCACCTCCGGAAACACCATATATTTT. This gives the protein CASSQAAGSTSGNTIYF.